This is a list of T cell receptor beta chains from one sample in a study of OX40 agonist ivuxolimab in advanced cancers. This table comes from immunoSEQ multiplex PCR, and its TCRdb copy is limited to in-frame clones, with some not included. The table lists about 45,000 clones, nearly 90% of them singletons. Material: CD4+ or CD8+ T cells sorted from blood, obtained in a trial of the OX40 agonist ivuxolimab. Receptors were obtained from an adult with an advanced solid tumor such as melanoma, head and neck, liver or kidney cancer. CDR3s include the opening cysteine and the closing phenylalanine or tryptophan. A D gene is named only where the DNA matches it firmly. For some rows the clone size is stated as once, few or many, or as a class when expanded; others skip it.

>-|-|TRBV10-3|TRBJ2-5
CAIRQGGQETQYF
TGTGCCATCAGGCAGGGTGGCCAAGAGACCCAGTACTTC
>-|TRBD2|TRBV4-2|TRBJ2-3
CASSQPSGRETDTQYF
TGTGCCAGCAGCCAACCTAGCGGGAGAGAGACAGATACGCAGTATTTT
>-|TRBD1|TRBV5-5|TRBJ2-2
CASSSTGWRDTGELFF
TGTGCCAGCAGCTCGACAGGGTGGAGAGACACCGGGGAGCTGTTTTTT
>-|-|TRBV4-1|TRBJ2-1
CASSKGGGHNEQFF
TGCGCCAGCAGCAAGGGGGGAGGGCACAATGAGCAGTTCTTC
>-|-|TRBV9|TRBJ2-5
CASSARGGGFPTFPGPNRETQYF
TGTGCCAGCAGCGCACGGGGAGGGGGTTTCCCGACATTCCCGGGACCTAATCGGGAGACCCAGTACTTC
>-|-|TRBV4-1|TRBJ2-7
CASSPTTRREQYF
TGCGCCAGCAGCCCGACGACTAGAAGGGAGCAGTACTTC
>-|-|TRBV6-5|TRBJ2-7
CASRGVGGTYEQYF
TGTGCCAGCAGAGGGGTGGGGGGAACCTACGAGCAGTACTTC
>-|-|TRBV7-3|TRBJ2-1
CASSLTRSPGNEQFF
TGTGCCAGCAGCTTAACTAGAAGTCCTGGCAATGAGCAGTTCTTC
>-|-|TRBV19|TRBJ1-2
CASSNSGTANYGYTF
TGTGCCAGTAGTAATTCTGGGACGGCTAACTATGGCTACACCTTC
>-|-|TRBV5-6|TRBJ2-1
CASSSSGRVYNEQFF
TGTGCCAGCAGCTCTTCGGGCAGGGTATACAATGAGCAGTTCTTC
>-|-|TRBV28|TRBJ1-6
CASTQPGLLGNSPLHF
TGTGCCAGCACCCAGCCAGGGTTGCTAGGCAATTCACCCCTCCACTTT
>-|TRBD1|TRBV30|TRBJ2-5
CAWGQGSRVTQYF
TGTGCCTGGGGACAGGGTAGTCGTGTGACCCAGTACTTC
>-|-|TRBV29-1|TRBJ2-7
CSVPGRTSYEQYF
TGCAGCGTTCCGGGACGAACCTCCTACGAGCAGTACTTC
>-|-|TRBV23-1|TRBJ2-6
CASSTMTPQQSRANVLTF
TGCGCCAGCAGTACTATGACGCCGCAACAAAGTCGGGCCAACGTCCTGACTTTC
>once|-|TRBV6-8|TRBJ2-2
CATGTGELFF
TGTGCCACCGGTACAGGGGAGCTGTTTTTT
>-|-|TRBV18|TRBJ1-2
CASSPQGYGYTF
TGTGCCAGCTCACCACAGGGTTATGGCTACACCTTC
>-|-|TRBV18|TRBJ2-2
CASSPSNTGELFF
TGTGCCAGCTCACCGTCGAACACCGGGGAGCTGTTTTTT
>-|TRBD2|TRBV2|TRBJ2-7
CATHRLAGGGGQYF
TGTGCCACCCACCGACTAGCGGGAGGGGGGGGGCAGTACTTC
>-|TRBD1|TRBV19|TRBJ2-2
CASSTTGITGELFF
TGTGCCAGTAGTACGACAGGGATCACCGGGGAGCTGTTTTTT
>-|-|TRBV21-1|TRBJ1-6
CASSNPRGSGINSPLHF
TGTGCCAGCAGCAACCCGCGAGGTTCAGGGATTAATTCACCCCTCCACTTT
>-|-|TRBV9|TRBJ2-2
CASSENGAGELFF
TGTGCCAGCAGTGAGAATGGGGCCGGGGAGCTGTTTTTT
>-|-|TRBV21-1|TRBJ2-7
CASSKRLDRSNYEQYF
TGTGCCAGCAGCAAAAGACTGGACAGGTCAAACTACGAGCAGTACTTC
>-|-|TRBV20-1|TRBJ2-7
CSAPTVFEQYF
TGCAGTGCTCCGACCGTATTCGAGCAGTACTTC
>few|-|TRBV7-2|TRBJ2-7
CASSLIRTQKNEQYF
TGTGCCAGCAGTTTAATTCGGACTCAAAAGAACGAGCAGTACTTC
>-|-|TRBV28|TRBJ2-7
CASSSGSSREQYF
TGTGCCAGCAGTTCAGGGTCGAGCCGCGAGCAGTACTTC
>-|-|TRBV10-3|TRBJ1-5
CAISVEGGSNQPQHF
TGTGCCATCAGTGTGGAGGGGGGTAGCAATCAGCCCCAGCATTTT
>-|-|TRBV7-3|TRBJ1-1
CASSLDRNTEAFF
TGTGCCAGCAGCTTAGACAGAAACACTGAAGCTTTCTTT
>-|-|TRBV2|TRBJ2-7
CASSARTASYEQYF
TGTGCCAGCAGCGCCAGGACTGCCTCCTACGAGCAGTACTTC
>-|-|TRBV13|TRBJ2-7
CASTLDRSPYEQYF
TGTGCCAGCACCCTCGACAGGAGCCCCTACGAGCAGTACTTC
>few|-|TRBV7-3|TRBJ2-2
CASSSQGSGELFF
TGTGCCAGCAGCTCGCAGGGTTCCGGGGAGCTGTTTTTT
>-|-|TRBV11-2|TRBJ2-1
CASSLQSQGAGGRREQFF
TGTGCCAGCAGCTTACAGTCGCAGGGGGCGGGAGGGCGACGGGAGCAGTTCTTC
>once|-|TRBV7-9|TRBJ2-2
CASSFPEVNTGELFF
TGTGCCAGCAGCTTCCCGGAAGTGAACACCGGGGAGCTGTTTTTT
>once|-|TRBV18|TRBJ2-5
CASSPGQTLAETQYF
TGTGCCAGCTCACCCGGACAGACTCTCGCTGAGACCCAGTACTTC
>-|-|TRBV21-1|TRBJ2-7
CASPRTYEQYF
TGTGCCAGCCCTCGCACCTACGAGCAGTACTTC
>-|-|TRBV28|TRBJ1-2
CASSAYYGYTF
TGTGCCAGCTCAGCCTATTATGGCTACACCTTC
>-|-|TRBV14|TRBJ2-1
CASSQGKGGVYNEQFF
TGTGCCAGCAGCCAAGGGAAAGGGGGAGTCTACAATGAGCAGTTCTTC
>-|-|TRBV5-8|TRBJ1-2
CASSPYRADYGYTF
TGTGCCAGCAGCCCATACAGGGCAGACTATGGCTACACCTTC
>medium-sized|TRBD2|TRBV6-5|TRBJ2-7
CASSFGGVSYEQYF
TGTGCCAGCAGTTTCGGGGGGGTTTCCTACGAGCAGTACTTC
>-|-|TRBV14|TRBJ1-6
CASSQDYRHNSPLHF
TGTGCCAGCAGCCAAGATTATAGACATAATTCACCCCTCCACTTT
>once|-|TRBV4-1|TRBJ2-1
CASSQVAGSGGLDEQFF
TGCGCCAGCAGCCAAGTCGCGGGGTCAGGGGGACTGGATGAGCAGTTCTTC
>few|TRBD2|TRBV5-1|TRBJ2-2
CASSYLAGDTGELFF
TGCGCCAGCAGCTATCTAGCGGGAGACACCGGGGAGCTGTTTTTT